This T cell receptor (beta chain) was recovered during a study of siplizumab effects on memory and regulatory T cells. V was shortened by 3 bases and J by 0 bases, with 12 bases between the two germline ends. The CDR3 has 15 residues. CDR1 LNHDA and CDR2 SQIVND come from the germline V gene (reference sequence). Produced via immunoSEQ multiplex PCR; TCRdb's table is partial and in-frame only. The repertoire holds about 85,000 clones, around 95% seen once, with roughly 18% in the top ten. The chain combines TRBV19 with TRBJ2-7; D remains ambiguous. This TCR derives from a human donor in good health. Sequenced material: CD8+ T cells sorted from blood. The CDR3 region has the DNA TGTGCCAGTAGTATGGCACTAAGAAGCTCCTACGAGCAGTACTTC. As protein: CASSMALRSSYEQYF.